This TCR beta chain was recovered during a study of T-cell reconstitution after alpha-beta-depleted transplantation in children. General study points: Two months or so post-transplant, alpha-beta T cells reportedly derived from several hundred expanded graft clones.

The authors prepared the TCRbeta library with unique molecular identifiers. One entry per CDR3 protein, called by TCRdb with MiXCR from the PCR reads. Of some 450,000 distinct CDR3 sequences listed, 43% are singletons. Germline V lookup: CDR1 SGHTA, CDR2 FQGNSA. The CDR3 covers 14 residues. The V end lost 4 bases, the J end lost 3 bases, and 12 bases lay between the germline ends. The sample holds many counts of this clonotype. What it recognizes is unknown. This TCR was sampled from a girl aged 2 to 10 with aplastic anemia, due to receive a stem cell transplant. The starting material was PBMCs, obtained before TCRalphabeta/CD19-depleted stem cell transplant. J is TRBJ2-5 and V is TRBV7-2; the D gene is possibly TRBD2 (6 bases). Written as DNA, the CDR3 is TGTGCCAGCAGCTCGAAGACTAGTAAAGAGACCCAGTACTTC. Its protein is CASSSKTSKETQYF.